One T cell receptor (beta chain) is described in this entry. At least ten counts were recorded for this clonotype. Its antigen is still unknown. No base-level quality is on record; no much larger clone is a single base apart. The junction shows trimming of 8 bases on V and 5 bases on J, and the gene matches do not reach 12 bases of it. CDR1 and CDR2 (SGHTA, FQGNSA) derive from the germline V gene. Reading from cysteine to phenylalanine, the CDR3 counts 15 amino acids. Of the read, only the CDR3 DNA is kept; its 45 bases are in frame from base 1. Read against the paper, the sample's time point label means: newly diagnosed GD, antithyroid drugs for less than 3 months. For both TCR sequencing and RNA sequencing, RNA was extracted from PBMCs in TRIzol. The diagnosis of Graves' disease followed American Thyroid Association guidelines. Patients were recruited from an endocrinology department in Xi'an, China. Each patient gave 8.5 to 9.5 milliliters of peripheral blood, collected in an EDTA anticoagulant tube. Ficoll Paque Plus density gradient separation was used to isolate PBMCs, and no additional T cell sorting was done. An Agilent 2100 Bioanalyzer and agarose gel were used to assess RNA quality, and a NanoDrop 2000 was used to measure RNA concentration.

The library was generated by multiplex PCR. The instrument was an Illumina HiSeq 4000. TCR beta libraries were built with iRepertoire HTBI primers and Arm-PCR amplification of CDR3 regions. PCR products were gel purified before sequencing. The original pipeline was this. Gene usage analysis of CDR3 amino acid clonotypes used the 55 to 65 TRBV and 12 to 15 TRBJ segments found across samples. COPE and FqMerger were used to merge the filtered high-quality paired reads into contigs. Contigs were aligned with BLAST to IMGT TRBV, TRBD and TRBJ reference genes, and CDR3 was defined per IMGT. Any clonotype with a frequency above 0.1% was counted as a highly expanded clone. Shannon entropy served as the measure of repertoire diversity, while the Gini coefficient captured V-J evenness. A clonotype found in more than one individual was treated as public. TCRdb redid the processing of the public reads, applying fastp at Q25 and MiXCR, and retained in-frame beta chains. Each entry merges the rows of one CDR3 protein and shows their most common DNA and genes. Clone size and V and J calls follow TCRdb, not the original study. Here the sample has 350,000 to 500,000 distinct CDR3 sequences; about 16% occur a single time. The ten biggest clones cover less than 30% of the sample.

These data are taken from a study of regulatory T cells in long-lasting Graves disease (dated by TCRdb to 2020 to 2022). A note on the overall study: Newly diagnosed Graves' disease patients had taken antithyroid drugs for less than 3 months. A total of approximately 35 samples underwent TCR sequencing: about 13 from persistent and approximately 20 from newly diagnosed Graves' disease patients. The study was registered as a clinical trial and conducted in China. This study used TCR sequencing and RNA sequencing of peripheral blood to compare persistent Graves' disease patients against newly diagnosed Graves' disease patients.

Overall study results and their limits: Sequencing and analysis were limited to the TCR beta chain. The study examined only peripheral blood because the primary lesion, thyroid tissue, could not be accessed. TRBV28, TRBJ1-2 and TRBJ2-5 were preferentially used in persistent disease, while TRBV20-1 and TRBJ2-1 were favored in newly diagnosed disease. Persistent Graves' disease patients showed lower TCR Shannon entropy and fewer highly expanded clones than newly diagnosed patients, suggesting clonal expansion. A larger number of public clonotypes was shared among persistent patients (under 3,000) than among newly diagnosed patients (around 890). The authors acknowledged the small sample size as a limitation that may reduce accuracy.

The sample was also reused in another study, on T cells in Graves' hyperthyroidism and ophthalmopathy. Taken from the second paper: Stable Graves' hyperthyroidism was defined as the absence of progression to ophthalmopathy over 18 months of follow-up. Hyperthyroidism patients were newly diagnosed, had a disease duration of under 2 months, and were aged 18 to 65 years. Exclusion was applied to patients with uncontrolled infections, other autoimmune diseases, pregnancy or lactation. Diagnoses relied on clinical symptoms, serum thyroxine and TRAb, thyroid ultrasound and orbital computed tomography. For the first round of RT-PCR on the TCR CDR3, the HTBI primer set was used together with the Qiagen OneStep RT-PCR kit. Most expanded thyroid clonotypes (frequency above 0.001) were also detected in blood, suggesting blood repertoires may reflect thyroid immune responses. Ophthalmopathy was separated from stable hyperthyroidism by a 13 V-J signature model, with approximately 85% sensitivity and about 81% specificity obtained in cross-validation and 80%/75% obtained in testing. In validation, the model predicted progression to ophthalmopathy with approximately 69% sensitivity and around 72% specificity, a median of around 6.6 months before onset. To identify TCR V-J signatures that set the groups apart, the researchers used a discovery cohort of 90 to 100 patients, made up of 40 to 45 with Graves' ophthalmopathy and 55 to 65 with stable Graves' hyperthyroidism. An independent validation cohort of around 19 hyperthyroidism patients and more than 15 patients who later progressed to ophthalmopathy tested prospective prediction of ophthalmopathy. The 80 to 100 discovery patients were randomly divided into training and test sets at a 7:3 ratio. The study also compared thyroid tissue and blood T-cell repertoires from several Graves' hyperthyroidism patients. After blood sampling, hyperthyroidism patients were treated with methimazole at a starting dose of 30 mg daily, and ophthalmopathy patients were treated with high-dose intravenous methylprednisolone. A second multiplex PCR round built the libraries, followed by size selection and purification. Paired-end sequencing of the libraries was performed with 100 bp reads on an Illumina HiSeq2000. SOAPnuke was used to process the raw data, throwing out any read that contained adapters or uncalled bases, had a mean Phred below 15, or lacked an exact constant-primer or identifier match. High-quality paired reads were merged using COPE v1.2.5, and each unique nucleotide sequence was defined as a clonotype. MiTCR v1.1 was used to align the clonotypes against IMGT TRBV, TRBD and TRBJ reference segments. The analysis was restricted to V-J combinations with a frequency above 0.0001, which together covered just over 98% of the repertoires. The TCS score was defined as F50 (clonal expansion) divided by E x V (chaos), with BLOSUM62-based TCRdist calculated between CDR3 peptides within each V-J. Welch's t-statistics and random forest reduced 500 to 550 V-J features to roughly 13, which were used in a naive Bayes classifier (R e1071). No statistical method was used to set the sample size in advance, and investigators knew the group allocation. The paper reports TCR Vbeta CDR3 sequencing of roughly 140 peripheral blood samples: approximately 41 ophthalmopathy, roughly 80 hyperthyroidism and around 17 progressor patients.

This TCR was sampled from a woman aged 18-29 years with Graves disease. Donor details come from another sample of the same person, matched by shared clones. This material consisted of peripheral blood mononuclear cells (PBMCs), taken at new diagnosis, from a patient treated with antithyroid drugs. The V and J segments used are TRBV7-2 and TRBJ2-1, with 7 bases matching TRBD2. The DNA sequence follows: TGTGCCAGCCATCGAGGCGGGAGAGTGGACAATGAGCAGTTCTTC. Translated, it gives CASHRGGRVDNEQFF. The full variable domain, completed from the reference TRBV7-2 and TRBJ2-1 proteins outside the CDR3, reads GAGVSQSPSNKVTEKGKDVELRCDPISGHTALYWYRQSLGQGLEFLIYFQGNSAPDKSGLPSDRFSAERTGGSVSTLTIQRTQQEDSAVYLCASHRGGRVDNEQFFGPGTRLTVL.